This entry features one TCR beta chain sequence. What it binds is unknown. The record originates from a study of OX40 agonist ivuxolimab in advanced cancers. Background on the study: It was ivuxolimab, an agonistic anti-OX40 (CD134) antibody, that patients were treated with. Prior anti-PD-1, anti-PD-L1 or anti-CTLA-4 therapy was allowed; 40% had some. The study, taken as a whole, reports: On average, a greater number of expanded clones characterised CD8+ T cells relative to CD4+.

Measured with immunoSEQ multiplex PCR; TCRdb has only the in-frame clones, and not every one. The sample carries approximately 74,000 clones, around nine tenths recorded once. Researchers took blood at baseline, on cycle 4 day 1, and on cycle 7 day 1. The CDR3 extends over 13 amino acids. CDR1 and CDR2 (germline): MGHRA, YSYEKL. V gave up 3 bases and J gave up 4 bases, with 10 bases separating them. This specimen was CD4+ or CD8+ T cells sorted from blood, taken in a trial of the OX40 agonist ivuxolimab. The receptor's source is an adult with an advanced solid tumor such as melanoma, head and neck, liver or kidney cancer. V is TRBV4-1 and J is TRBJ2-7; D not resolved. The CDR3: CASSQAVWYEQYF. The CDR3, as DNA: TGCGCCAGCAGCCAGGCAGTCTGGTACGAGCAGTACTTC.